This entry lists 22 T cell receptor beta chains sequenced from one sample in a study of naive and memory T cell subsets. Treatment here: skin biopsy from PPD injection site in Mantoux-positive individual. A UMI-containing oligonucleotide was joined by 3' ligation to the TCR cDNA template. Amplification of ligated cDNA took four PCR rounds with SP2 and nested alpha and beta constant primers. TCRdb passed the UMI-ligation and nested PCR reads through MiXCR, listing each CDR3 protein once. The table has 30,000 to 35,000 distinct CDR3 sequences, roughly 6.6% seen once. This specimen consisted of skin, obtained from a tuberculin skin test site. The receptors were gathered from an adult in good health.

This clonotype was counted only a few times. The CDR3 loop reads CASSPRAGFSPYGYTF. The CDR3 DNA sequence: TGTGCCAGCAGCCCGAGGGCGGGCTTTAGTCCCTATGGCTACACCTTC. The chain uses TRBV7-2 and TRBJ1-2; no definite D call. Trimming removed 5 bases from V and 4 bases from J, with 20 bases in between. CDR3 size: 16 residues. CDR1 and CDR2 (germline): SGHTA, FQGNSA.

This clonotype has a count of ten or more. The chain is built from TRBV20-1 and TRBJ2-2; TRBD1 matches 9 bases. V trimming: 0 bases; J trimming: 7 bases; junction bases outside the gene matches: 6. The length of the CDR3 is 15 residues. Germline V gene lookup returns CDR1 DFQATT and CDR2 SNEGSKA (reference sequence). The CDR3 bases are TGCAGTGCTAGAGATCTACAGGGGGCAGGCGGGGAGCTGTTTTTT. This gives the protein CSARDLQGAGGELFF.

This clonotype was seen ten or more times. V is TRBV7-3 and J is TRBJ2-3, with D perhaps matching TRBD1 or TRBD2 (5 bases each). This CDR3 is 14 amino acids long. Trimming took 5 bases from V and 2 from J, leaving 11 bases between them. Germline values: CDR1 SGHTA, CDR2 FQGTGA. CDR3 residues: CASSRGPDTDTQYF. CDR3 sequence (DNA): TGTGCCAGCAGCCGGGGACCCGACACAGATACGCAGTATTTT.

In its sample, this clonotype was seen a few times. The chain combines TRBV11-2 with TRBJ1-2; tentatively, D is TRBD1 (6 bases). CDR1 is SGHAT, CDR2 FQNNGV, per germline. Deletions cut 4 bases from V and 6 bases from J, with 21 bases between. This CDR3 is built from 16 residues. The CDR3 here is CASSSKGRTAFNGYTF. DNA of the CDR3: TGTGCCAGCAGCTCTAAAGGGCGGACAGCTTTCAATGGCTACACCTTC.

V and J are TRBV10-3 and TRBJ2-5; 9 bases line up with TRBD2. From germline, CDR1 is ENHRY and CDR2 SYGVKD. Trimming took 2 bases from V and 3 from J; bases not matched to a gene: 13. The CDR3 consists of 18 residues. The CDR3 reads CAISEQWISGGEKETQYF. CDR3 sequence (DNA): TGTGCCATCAGTGAGCAGTGGATTAGCGGGGGAGAAAAAGAGACCCAGTACTTC.

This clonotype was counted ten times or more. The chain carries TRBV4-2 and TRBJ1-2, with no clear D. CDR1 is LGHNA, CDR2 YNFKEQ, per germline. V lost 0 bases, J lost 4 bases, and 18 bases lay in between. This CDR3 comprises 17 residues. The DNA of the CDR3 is TGTGCCAGCAGCCAAGATCTAGGCACAGACATAATCTATGGCTACACCTTC. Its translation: CASSQDLGTDIIYGYTF.

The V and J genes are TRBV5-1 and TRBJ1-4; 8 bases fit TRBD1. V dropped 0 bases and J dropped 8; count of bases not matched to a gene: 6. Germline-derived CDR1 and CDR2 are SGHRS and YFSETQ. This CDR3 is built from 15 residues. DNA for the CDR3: TGCGCCAGCAGCTTGGCTCCGGGACAGGTGGAAAAACTGTTTTTT. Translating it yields CASSLAPGQVEKLFF.

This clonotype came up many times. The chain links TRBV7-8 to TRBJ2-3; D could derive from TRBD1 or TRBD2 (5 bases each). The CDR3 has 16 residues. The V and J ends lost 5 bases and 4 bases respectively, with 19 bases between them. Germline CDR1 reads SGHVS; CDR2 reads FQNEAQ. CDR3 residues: CASSIRGMPPPDTQYF. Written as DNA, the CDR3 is TGTGCCAGCAGCATCCGGGGCATGCCCCCCCCAGATACGCAGTATTTT.

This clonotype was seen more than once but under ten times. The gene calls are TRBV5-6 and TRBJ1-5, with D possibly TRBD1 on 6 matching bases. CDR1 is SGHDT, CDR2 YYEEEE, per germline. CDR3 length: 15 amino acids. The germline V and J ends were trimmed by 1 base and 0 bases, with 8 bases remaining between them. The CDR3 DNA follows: TGTGCCAGCAGCTTGTTACAGGGTAGCAATCAGCCCCAGCATTTT. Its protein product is CASSLLQGSNQPQHF.

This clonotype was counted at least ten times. CDR3 DNA sequence: TGTGCCAGCAGCTTAAGGTCGGGACCGACGGTCTACGAGCAGTACTTC. Its translation is CASSLRSGPTVYEQYF. The chain recombines TRBV7-9 with TRBJ2-7; D possibly uses TRBD1 or TRBD2 (5 bases each). Germline V CDR1 and CDR2: SEHNR, FQNEAQ (reference sequence). V lost 2 bases, J lost 3 bases, and 17 bases lay in between. CDR3 size: 16 residues.

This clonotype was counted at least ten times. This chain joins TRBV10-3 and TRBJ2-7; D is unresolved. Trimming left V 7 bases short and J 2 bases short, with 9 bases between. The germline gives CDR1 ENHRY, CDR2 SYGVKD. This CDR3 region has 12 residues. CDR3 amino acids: CAINDGTYEQYF. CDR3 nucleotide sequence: TGTGCCATCAACGACGGCACCTACGAGCAGTACTTC.

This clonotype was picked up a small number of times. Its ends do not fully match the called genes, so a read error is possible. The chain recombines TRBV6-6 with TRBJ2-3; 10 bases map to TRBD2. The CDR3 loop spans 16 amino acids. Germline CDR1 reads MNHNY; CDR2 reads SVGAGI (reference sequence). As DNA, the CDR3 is TGTGCCAGCAGCTACTGGCCTAGCGGGGGTTCAGATACGCAGTATTTT. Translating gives CASSYWPSGGSDTQYF.

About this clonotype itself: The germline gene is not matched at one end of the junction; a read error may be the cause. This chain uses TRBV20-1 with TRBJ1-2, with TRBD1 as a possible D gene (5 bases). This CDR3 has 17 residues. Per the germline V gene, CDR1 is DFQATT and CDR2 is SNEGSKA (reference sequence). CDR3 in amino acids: CSARDVLGGVANYGDTF. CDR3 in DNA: TGCAGTGCTAGAGATGTTTTGGGGGGGGTAGCTAACTATGGCGACACCTTC.

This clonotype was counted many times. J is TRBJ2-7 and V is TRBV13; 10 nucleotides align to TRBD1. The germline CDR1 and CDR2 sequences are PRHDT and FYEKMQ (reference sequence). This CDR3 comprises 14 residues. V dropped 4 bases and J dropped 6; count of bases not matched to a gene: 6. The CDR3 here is CASSSGTGASEQYF. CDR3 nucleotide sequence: TGTGCCAGCAGCTCCGGGACAGGGGCGTCCGAGCAGTACTTC.

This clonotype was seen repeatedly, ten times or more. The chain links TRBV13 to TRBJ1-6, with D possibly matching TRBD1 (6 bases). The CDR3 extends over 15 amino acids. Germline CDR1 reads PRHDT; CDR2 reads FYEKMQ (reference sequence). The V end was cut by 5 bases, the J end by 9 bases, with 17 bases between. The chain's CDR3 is CASSPRGAPGSPLHF. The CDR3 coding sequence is TGTGCCAGCAGCCCAAGGGGGGCGCCGGGTTCACCCCTCCACTTT.

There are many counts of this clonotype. CDR3: CASSRLQGIDQPQHF. CDR3 DNA: TGTGCCAGCAGTCGCCTCCAGGGTATAGATCAGCCCCAGCATTTT. This sequence joins TRBV6-6 and TRBJ1-5; D possibly corresponds to TRBD1 (5 bases). The CDR3 has 15 residues. V lost 5 bases and J lost 5, with 16 bases in between. Germline loops: CDR1 MNHNY, CDR2 SVGAGI (reference sequence).

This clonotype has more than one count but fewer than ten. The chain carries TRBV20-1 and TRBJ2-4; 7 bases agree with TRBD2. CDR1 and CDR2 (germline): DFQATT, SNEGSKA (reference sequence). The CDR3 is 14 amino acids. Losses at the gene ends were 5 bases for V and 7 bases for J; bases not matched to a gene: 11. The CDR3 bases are TGCAGTGCTCGATGGGGAGGGGCCGGGAACATTCAGTACTTC. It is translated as CSARWGGAGNIQYF.

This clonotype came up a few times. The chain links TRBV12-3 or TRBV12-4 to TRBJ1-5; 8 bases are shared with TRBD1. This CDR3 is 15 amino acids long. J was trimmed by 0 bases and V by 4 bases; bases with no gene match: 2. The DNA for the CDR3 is TGTGCCAGCAGTTCGGGACAGGATAGCAATCAGCCCCAGCATTTT. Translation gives CASSSGQDSNQPQHF.

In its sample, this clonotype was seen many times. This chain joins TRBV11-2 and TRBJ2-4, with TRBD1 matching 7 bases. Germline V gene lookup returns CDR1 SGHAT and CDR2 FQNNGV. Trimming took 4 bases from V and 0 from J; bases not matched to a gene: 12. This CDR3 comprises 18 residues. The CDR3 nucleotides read TGTGCCAGCAGCTCGACAGGGTCCTTCGAGCTAGCCAAAAACATTCAGTACTTC. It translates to CASSSTGSFELAKNIQYF.

The CDR3 coding sequence is TGTGCCAGTAGTACCACAGGTATCGGAGAAAAACTGTTTTTT. Amino acid sequence: CASSTTGIGEKLFF. The chain joins TRBV19 to TRBJ1-4, with a possible D match to TRBD1 (5 bases). The length of the CDR3 is 14 residues. Trimming cost V 4 bases and J 8 bases, with 14 bases left between them. From germline, CDR1 is LNHDA and CDR2 SQIVND (reference sequence).

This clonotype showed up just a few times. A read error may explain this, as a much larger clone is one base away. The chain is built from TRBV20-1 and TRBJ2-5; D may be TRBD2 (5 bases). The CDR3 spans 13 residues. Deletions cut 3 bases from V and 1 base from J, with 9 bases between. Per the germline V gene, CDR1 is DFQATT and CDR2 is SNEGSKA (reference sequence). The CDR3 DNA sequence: TGCAGTGCTAGCCGGGGAAGCCAAGAGACCCAGTACTTC. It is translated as CSASRGSQETQYF.

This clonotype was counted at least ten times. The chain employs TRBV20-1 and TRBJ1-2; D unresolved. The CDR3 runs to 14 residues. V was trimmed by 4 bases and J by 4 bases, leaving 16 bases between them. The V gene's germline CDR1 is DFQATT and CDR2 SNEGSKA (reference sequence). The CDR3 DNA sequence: TGCAGTGCTACCACGACGGAAAGCATCTATGGCTACACCTTC. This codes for CSATTTESIYGYTF.